Sequencing of this T cell receptor beta chain was carried out in a study of T-cell memory formation after mild COVID-19. General study results and limits: Detection of some responders pre-infection suggested pre-existing cross-reactive memory T cells participated. Second-wave clones with a day 37 peak had unconfirmed SARS-CoV-2 specificity.

Barcoded TCR alpha and TCR beta cDNA libraries with UMIs came from 5'RACE using constant-segment primers. MiXCR was run by TCRdb on the 5' RACE reads, yielding one entry per CDR3 protein. The top ten hold less than 15% of the sample, which has roughly 320,000 distinct CDR3 sequences, under 30% seen once. In its sample, this clonotype was seen a few times. Its antigen remains unknown. Sequencing was performed on PBMCs or a T cell subset sorted from them (not recorded which). This sequence originates from an adult woman who had mild COVID-19 (a few samples of this study predate the infection). Cell type and time point are not known.

The CDR3 is CASSSVAQGVYGYTF. CDR3 coding DNA: TGTGCCAGCAGCTCCGTGGCCCAGGGCGTCTATGGCTACACCTTC. V gene TRBV7-9 combines with J gene TRBJ1-2, with a tentative D call TRBD1 (5 bases). V was cut by 4 bases and J by 4 bases, with 16 bases left in between. The germline gives CDR1 SEHNR, CDR2 FQNEAQ (reference sequence). CDR3 length equals 15 residues.